These T cell receptor beta chains were read from a single sample in a study of shared clonotypes between healthy human individuals. The protocol was immunoSEQ multiplex PCR, while the TCRdb copy is restricted to in-frame clones and leaves out a portion. The data hold about 2 million clones, with approximately 94% observed a single time. The sequenced material came from naive CD8+ T cells sorted from blood. The source is a man younger than 35 in good health. The CDR3 runs from the conserved cysteine through the conserved F or W. The D gene is left open where the match is weak. Where a row states a size, it is once, few, many or the class of an expanded clone; other rows omit it.

j_gene | abundance | v_gene | d_gene | CDR3aa | CDR3nt
TRBJ1-1 | . | TRBV13 | . | CASSRITEAFF | TGTGCCAGCTCCCGTATAACTGAAGCTTTCTTT
TRBJ2-7 | . | TRBV28 | . | CASTPVGGASSYEQYF | TGTGCCAGCACCCCCGTAGGGGGGGCCAGCTCCTACGAGCAGTACTTC
TRBJ2-5 | . | TRBV29-1 | . | CSVDTGRAGETQYF | TGCAGCGTTGATACGGGCAGGGCTGGGGAGACCCAGTACTTC
TRBJ2-3 | once | TRBV18 | . | CASSLPRTGGLDTQYF | TGTGCCAGCTCACTACCTAGAACCGGGGGGCTAGATACGCAGTATTTT
TRBJ1-1 | . | TRBV7-9 | . | CASSTTGNTEAFF | TGTGCCAGCAGCACGACAGGGAACACTGAAGCTTTCTTT
TRBJ2-5 | . | TRBV27 | TRBD1 | CASSPLGGWGETQYF | TGTGCCAGCAGCCCCTTAGGGGGCTGGGGAGAGACCCAGTACTTC
TRBJ2-2 | . | TRBV23-1 | . | CASSQKGRGDGEPSTGELFF | TGCGCCAGCAGTCAAAAGGGCAGGGGCGATGGTGAGCCGAGCACCGGGGAGCTGTTTTTT
TRBJ2-5 | . | TRBV6-6 | . | CASSTDQETQYF | TGTGCCAGCAGCACCGACCAAGAGACCCAGTACTTC
TRBJ2-3 | . | TRBV6-6 | TRBD2 | CASSYEATGGTKGQYF | TGTGCCAGCAGTTACGAGGCGACGGGGGGAACGAAGGGGCAGTATTTT
TRBJ2-3 | . | TRBV5-1 | TRBD1 | CASSPEGQGTYTQYF | TGCGCCAGCAGCCCGGAAGGACAGGGAACTTATACGCAGTATTTT
TRBJ2-5 | . | TRBV4-1 | TRBD1 | CASSHIWTGDSETQYF | TGCGCCAGCAGCCACATATGGACAGGGGACAGTGAGACCCAGTACTTC
TRBJ2-5 | . | TRBV10-1 | TRBD2 | CASSDGAGEETQYF | TGCGCCAGCAGTGACGGAGCGGGAGAAGAGACCCAGTACTTC
TRBJ2-5 | . | TRBV12-1 | . | CASSFFPSSLDGETQYF | TGTGCCAGCAGCTTTTTCCCGTCTAGCTTGGATGGGGAGACCCAGTACTTC
TRBJ2-7 | . | TRBV5-1 | TRBD1 | CASSLRDRDPYEQYF | TGCGCCAGCAGCCTCCGGGACAGGGATCCGTACGAGCAGTACTTC